A selection of T cell receptor beta chains follows, all from one sample in a study of T-cell memory formation after mild COVID-19. TCRdb re-called the 5' RACE reads with MiXCR, one entry per CDR3 protein. Among roughly 450,000 distinct CDR3 sequences, 15% to 20% were seen once, and the ten largest hold about 12%. Material for sequencing was PBMCs or a T cell subset sorted from them (not recorded which). The source of these receptors is an adult woman who had mild COVID-19 (a few samples of this study predate the infection). Cell type and time point are not known. Each CDR3 is given without its conserved first and last residue. Each record gives: V gene, CDR3 protein.

V gene: TRBV12-3/TRBV12-4
CDR3 protein: ASSSIGLEVGEQY

V gene: TRBV6-1
CDR3 protein: ASSDIGGTEQF

V gene: TRBV19
CDR3 protein: ASSIGFRPGYT

V gene: TRBV29-1
CDR3 protein: SVLRGAKNIQY

V gene: TRBV9
CDR3 protein: ASSAGPVNTEAF

V gene: TRBV29-1
CDR3 protein: SVPDRGWTDTQY

V gene: TRBV7-8
CDR3 protein: ASSLPGGGSTDTQY

V gene: TRBV6-2/TRBV6-3
CDR3 protein: ASTGGVLAGVREQF

V gene: TRBV24-1
CDR3 protein: ATSERGQAGMNEQF

V gene: TRBV7-3
CDR3 protein: ASSYQPGPAYEQY

V gene: TRBV7-8
CDR3 protein: ASSLEVGLASYNEQF

V gene: TRBV24-1
CDR3 protein: ATSDLRETQY

V gene: TRBV25-1
CDR3 protein: ASSEPSDPDSAYGYT

V gene: TRBV20-1
CDR3 protein: SAKPVDGNTGELF

V gene: TRBV24-1
CDR3 protein: ATSDPAQGHGYT

V gene: TRBV7-2
CDR3 protein: ASSKTGIGDYEQY

V gene: TRBV5-4
CDR3 protein: ASSFRAGNHGYT

V gene: TRBV25-1
CDR3 protein: ASSAPQGSTDTQY

V gene: TRBV12-3/TRBV12-4
CDR3 protein: ASSRASGGKNEQF

V gene: TRBV30
CDR3 protein: AGMVGTLNTEAF

V gene: TRBV4-2
CDR3 protein: ASSSPTGGGTDTQY

V gene: TRBV30
CDR3 protein: AWSVGQGVTNEQF

V gene: TRBV5-1
CDR3 protein: ASSNPENYEQY

V gene: TRBV24-1
CDR3 protein: ATSDARSGNTIY

V gene: TRBV7-6
CDR3 protein: ASSARDKTEAF

V gene: TRBV7-2
CDR3 protein: ASSTRQANYGYT

V gene: TRBV4-1
CDR3 protein: ASSQEPPGQGREF

V gene: TRBV2
CDR3 protein: ASNRGGVQETQY

V gene: TRBV18
CDR3 protein: ASSTGQDRGGYT

V gene: TRBV9
CDR3 protein: ASSPGQDEQY

V gene: TRBV5-1
CDR3 protein: ASSAGTAAYEQY

V gene: TRBV6-5
CDR3 protein: ASSQHGGGNQPQH

V gene: TRBV10-3
CDR3 protein: ATQIQGETGELF

V gene: TRBV7-2
CDR3 protein: ASRRGTSGSSDEQY

V gene: TRBV12-3/TRBV12-4
CDR3 protein: ASSLAGVVNTIY

V gene: TRBV12-3/TRBV12-4
CDR3 protein: ASSSGLAVSTDTQY

V gene: TRBV6-6
CDR3 protein: ASGRYRVEVGNTIY

V gene: TRBV6-5
CDR3 protein: ASRRDRGYNEQF

V gene: TRBV7-9
CDR3 protein: ASSLEGRKAF

V gene: TRBV3-1
CDR3 protein: ASSLRQGRYGYT

V gene: TRBV12-3/TRBV12-4
CDR3 protein: ASSQPDRVNQPQH

V gene: TRBV18
CDR3 protein: ASSPDRRNSNQPQH

V gene: TRBV24-1
CDR3 protein: ATSDSRGLNGYT

V gene: TRBV27
CDR3 protein: ASSSQGIYEQY

V gene: TRBV4-2
CDR3 protein: ASSPLRQGNNEQF

V gene: TRBV7-2
CDR3 protein: ASSPRTGEAGYT

V gene: TRBV5-1
CDR3 protein: ASSGATGGLGEQY

V gene: TRBV6-5
CDR3 protein: ASSYSNRGLSFVQF

V gene: TRBV9
CDR3 protein: ASSVRQGPGELF

V gene: TRBV4-1
CDR3 protein: ASSQVADADTEAF

V gene: TRBV18
CDR3 protein: ASSPWTASAF